The 8 T cell receptor beta chains reported below all come from one sample, sequenced in a study of radiation and T cells in renal cell carcinoma. Noted treatment: treatment-naive control, cytoreductive nephrectomy. Assay used: immunoSEQ multiplex PCR; TCRdb lists only in-frame clones, some missing. The table shows some 16,000 clones, with approximately 56% occurring only once. The sequencing here drew on tumor tissue, taken from a patient whose treatment was nephrectomy without radiotherapy. The receptors here all came from a middle-aged man with renal cell carcinoma.

This clone appeared a single time. The J gene is TRBJ2-7, the V gene TRBV4-2; 9 bases are a match to TRBD2. With V trimmed by 0 bases and J by 5 bases, 11 bases remained unmatched. This CDR3 contains 17 residues. CDR1 LGHNA and CDR2 YNFKEQ come from the germline V gene. The CDR3 nucleotides are TGTGCCAGCAGCCAAGATTCAGCGGTGCGGGGGGGCGACGAGCAGTACTTC. Encoded protein: CASSQDSAVRGGDEQYF.

This clone was seen only once. Additional DNA sequences in this sample encode the identical CDR3. The chain is built from TRBV7-2 and TRBJ1-2; 7 bases line up with TRBD1. The CDR3 has 14 residues. Trimming at V came to 4 bases and at J to 2 bases, leaving 4 bases not matched to a gene. Germline assignment: CDR1 SGHTA and CDR2 FQGNSA. The CDR3 DNA reads as TGTGCCAGCAGCTCAGGGGGACACAACTATGGCTACACCTTC. As protein: CASSSGGHNYGYTF.

The chain has TRBV7-6 and TRBJ1-6; D may be TRBD1 (5 bases). Germline lookup yields CDR1 SGHVS and CDR2 FNYEAQ. The CDR3 loop spans 14 amino acids. Trimming left V 8 bases short and J 7 bases short, with 15 bases between. CDR3 loop: CASSLGAANSPLHF. DNA for the CDR3: TGTGCCAGCTCCCTAGGGGCGGCGAATTCACCCCTCCACTTT.

The chain has TRBV19 and TRBJ2-3, with 9 bases that match TRBD2. The CDR3 has 14 residues. Germline V gene data show CDR1 as LNHDA and CDR2 as SQIVND (reference sequence). The V segment lost 4 bases and the J segment 6 bases; nucleotides outside the gene matches: 5. The CDR3 spells CASSTSGVPDTQYF. CDR3 sequence (DNA): TGTGCCAGTAGTACTAGCGGGGTTCCCGATACGCAGTATTTT.

Within the sample, this clone is large. The chain recombines TRBV18 with TRBJ1-2; D is unclear. The V gene lost 3 bases and the J gene lost 6 bases, with 11 bases spanning the gap. The CDR3 is 13 amino acids. The germline CDR1 and CDR2 sequences are KGHSH and LQKENI. The CDR3 nucleotides read TGTGCCAGCTCACCTGAGGCCGGGAATGGCTACACCTTC. Residues: CASSPEAGNGYTF.

The chain couples TRBV19 to TRBJ2-7; 9 bases match TRBD2. Germline CDR1 is LNHDA and CDR2 is SQIVND (reference sequence). The CDR3 length is 16 residues. Unmatched junction bases numbered 10, after V lost 5 bases and J lost 2 bases. The CDR3 spells CASSGSGGRHPYEQYF. CDR3 DNA: TGTGCCAGTAGTGGAAGCGGGGGGCGACACCCCTACGAGCAGTACTTC.

This clone ranks as medium-sized (0.01 to 0.1%). At one end the junction does not follow the germline gene, possibly because of a read error. V and J are TRBV4-1 and TRBJ1-1; unclear D gene. Germline V gene data show CDR1 as MGHRA and CDR2 as YSYEKL. The CDR3 totals 16 residues. CDR3 residues: CASSEEVDYPNTEAFF. DNA for the CDR3: TGCGCCAGCAGCGAAGAGGTTGACTACCCTAACACTGAAGCTTTCTTT.

V gene TRBV5-4 combines with J gene TRBJ1-1; no clear D. In germline, CDR1 is SGHNT, CDR2 YYREEE (reference sequence). The CDR3 runs to 14 residues. V lost 0 bases and J lost 1, with 7 bases in between. In nucleotides, the CDR3 is TGTGCCAGCAGCTTGGGGGAGGGGAACACTGAAGCTTTCTTT. Its translation: CASSLGEGNTEAFF.